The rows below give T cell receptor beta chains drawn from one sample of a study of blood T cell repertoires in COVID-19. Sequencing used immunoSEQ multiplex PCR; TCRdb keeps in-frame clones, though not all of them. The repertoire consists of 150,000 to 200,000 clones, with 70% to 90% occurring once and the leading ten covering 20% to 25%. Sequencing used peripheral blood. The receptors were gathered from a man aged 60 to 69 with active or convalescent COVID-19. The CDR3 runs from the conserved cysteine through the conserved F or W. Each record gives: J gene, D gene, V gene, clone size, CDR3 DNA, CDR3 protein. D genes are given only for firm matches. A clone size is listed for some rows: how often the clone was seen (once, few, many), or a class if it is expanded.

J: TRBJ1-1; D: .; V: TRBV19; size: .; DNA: TGTGCCAGTAGTATAGATGGTGGAGGGATGACTGAAGCTTTCTTT; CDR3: CASSIDGGGMTEAFF
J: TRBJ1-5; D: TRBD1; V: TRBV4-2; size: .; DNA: TGTGCCAGCAGCCAAGACAGTGACAGGGGAAAGGGTAATCAGCCCCAGCATTTT; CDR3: CASSQDSDRGKGNQPQHF
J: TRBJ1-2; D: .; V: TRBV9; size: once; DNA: TGTGCCAGCAGCGTTGGGGTTGAAGGGAGCTATGGCTACACCTTC; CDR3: CASSVGVEGSYGYTF
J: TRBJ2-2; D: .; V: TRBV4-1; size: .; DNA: TGCGCCAGCAGCCCCCAGGACAGTTACACCGGGGAGCTGTTTTTT; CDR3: CASSPQDSYTGELFF
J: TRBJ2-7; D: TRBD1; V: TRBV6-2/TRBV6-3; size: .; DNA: TGTGCCAGCAGTTCCCGCAGGGGGCGAGTCTCCCACGAGCAGTACTTC; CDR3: CASSSRRGRVSHEQYF
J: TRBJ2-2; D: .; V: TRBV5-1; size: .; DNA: TGCGCCAGCAGCGTTGGGGGAGGCGACACCGGGGAGCTGTTTTTT; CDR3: CASSVGGGDTGELFF
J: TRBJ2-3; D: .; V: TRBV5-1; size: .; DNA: TGCGCCAGCAGCTTTGGGGCAGGCCCCAAGACAGATACGCAGTATTTT; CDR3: CASSFGAGPKTDTQYF
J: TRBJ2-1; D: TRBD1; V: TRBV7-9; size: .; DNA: TGTGCCAGCAGCTTGGGACAGGGTTTTGAGCAGTTCTTC; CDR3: CASSLGQGFEQFF
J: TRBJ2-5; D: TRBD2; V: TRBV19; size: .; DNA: TGTGCCAGTAGTATTTCATCCCTAAGACTAGCGGGGGGCCAAGAGACCCAGTACTTC; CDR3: CASSISSLRLAGGQETQYF
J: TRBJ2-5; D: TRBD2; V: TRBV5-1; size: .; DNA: TGCGCCAGCAGCTTGGGCCTAGCGGGGAGCCCACAAGAGACCCAGTACTTC; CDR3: CASSLGLAGSPQETQYF
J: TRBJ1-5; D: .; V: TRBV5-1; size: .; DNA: TGCGCCAGCAGCTCCGACGGACAGTCGGGGCCCCAGCATTTT; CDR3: CASSSDGQSGPQHF
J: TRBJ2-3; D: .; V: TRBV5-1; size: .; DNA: TGCGCCAGCAGCTCCGGACAGAGGACAGATACGCAGTATTTT; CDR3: CASSSGQRTDTQYF
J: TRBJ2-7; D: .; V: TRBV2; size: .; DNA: TGTGCCAGCAGTGGGACAGAGAGGAGCTCCTACGAGCAGTACTTC; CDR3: CASSGTERSSYEQYF
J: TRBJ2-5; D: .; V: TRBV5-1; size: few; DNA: TGCGCCAGCAGCCGGGACACCCCGGGGGAGACCCAGTACTTC; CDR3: CASSRDTPGETQYF
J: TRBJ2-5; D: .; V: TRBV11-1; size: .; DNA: TGTGCCAGCAGCCTCCCCCGCGGTAGGACAAGCGAGACCCAGTACTTC; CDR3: CASSLPRGRTSETQYF
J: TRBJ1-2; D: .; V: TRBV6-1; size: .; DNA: TGTGCCAGCAGTGATTCCCGGGTTGGCTACACCTTC; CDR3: CASSDSRVGYTF
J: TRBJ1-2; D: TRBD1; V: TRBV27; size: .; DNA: TGTGCCAGCAGTTACGCAGGGGGCGTTTGGGGCTACACCTTC; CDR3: CASSYAGGVWGYTF
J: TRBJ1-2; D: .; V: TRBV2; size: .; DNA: TGTGCCAGCAGTACTAGCAGTGACTATGGCTACACCTTC; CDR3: CASSTSSDYGYTF
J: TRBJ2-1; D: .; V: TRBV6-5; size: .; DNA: TGTGCCTGCCATAGAGAGAGCTCCTACAATGAGCAGTTCTTC; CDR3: CACHRESSYNEQFF
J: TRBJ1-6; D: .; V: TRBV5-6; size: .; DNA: TGTGCCAGCAGCTTGGAAGTGGGGGCCAGCTATAATTCACCCCTCCACTTT; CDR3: CASSLEVGASYNSPLHF
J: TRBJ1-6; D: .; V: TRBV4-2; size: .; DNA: TGTGCCAGCAGCCAAGAGTTCCGACAGCATAATTCACCCCTCCACTTT; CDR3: CASSQEFRQHNSPLHF
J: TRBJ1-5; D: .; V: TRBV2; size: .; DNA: TGTGCCAGCAGGACCAGGGACACGATCAATCAGCCCCAGCATTTT; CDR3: CASRTRDTINQPQHF
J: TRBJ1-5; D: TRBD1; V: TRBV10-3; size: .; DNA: TGTGCCATCGGCCGGGACAGGGGGCCACAGCCCCAGCATTTT; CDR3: CAIGRDRGPQPQHF
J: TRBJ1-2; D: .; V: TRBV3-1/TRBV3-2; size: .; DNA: TGTGCCAGCAGCCAAATGGCGGGGGCTCTAAATGGCTACACCTTC; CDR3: CASSQMAGALNGYTF
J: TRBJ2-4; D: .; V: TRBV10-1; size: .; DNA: TGCGCCAGCAGTGACTCGGGGGAGACGAACATTCAGTACTTC; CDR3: CASSDSGETNIQYF
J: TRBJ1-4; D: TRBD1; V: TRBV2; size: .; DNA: TGTGCCAGCAGTGAAAGGGGACAGAATAATGAAAAACTGTTTTTT; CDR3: CASSERGQNNEKLFF
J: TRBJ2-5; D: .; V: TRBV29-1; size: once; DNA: TGCAGCGAACAGGATCAAGAGACCCAGTACTTC; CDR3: CSEQDQETQYF
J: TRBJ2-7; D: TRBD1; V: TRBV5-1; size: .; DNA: TGCGCCAGCAGCTCCGGGACAGGGGCCTACGAGCAGTACTTC; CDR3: CASSSGTGAYEQYF
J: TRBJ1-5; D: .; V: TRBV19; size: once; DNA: TGTGCCAGTACCCTGGGGGCGGATAATCAGCCCCAGCATTTT; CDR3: CASTLGADNQPQHF
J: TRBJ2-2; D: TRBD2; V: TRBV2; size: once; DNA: TGTGCCAGCAGTGACCAAGCGGGGGGGGCCGGGGAGCTGTTTTTT; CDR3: CASSDQAGGAGELFF
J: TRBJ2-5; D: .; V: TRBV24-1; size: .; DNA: TGTGCCACCAGTGATCCTTCAGGGGCCGGCGGGGAGACCCAGTACTTC; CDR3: CATSDPSGAGGETQYF
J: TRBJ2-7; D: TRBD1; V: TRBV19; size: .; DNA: TGTGCCAGTAGTCAAGACGGACAGGGGACGGGGGAGCAGTACTTC; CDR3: CASSQDGQGTGEQYF
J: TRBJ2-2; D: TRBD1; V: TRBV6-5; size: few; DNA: TGTGCCAGCAGTACACAGGGGGCTCTTCACGGGGAGCTGTTTTTT; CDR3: CASSTQGALHGELFF
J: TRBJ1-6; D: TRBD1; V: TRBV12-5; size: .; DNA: TGTGCTAGTGGTTCGGACAGGGAGAATTCACCCCTCCACTTT; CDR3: CASGSDRENSPLHF
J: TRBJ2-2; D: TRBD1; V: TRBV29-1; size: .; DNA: TGCAGCGTTGAAGGGGACAGACTCACCGGGGAGCTGTTTTTT; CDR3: CSVEGDRLTGELFF
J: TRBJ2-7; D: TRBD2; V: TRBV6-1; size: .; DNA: TGTGCCAGCAGTGATAGGAGAGCGGGGGAGAGGGGCGAGCAGTACTTC; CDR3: CASSDRRAGERGEQYF
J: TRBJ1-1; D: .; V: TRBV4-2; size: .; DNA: TGTGCCAGCAGCCAAGAGCGGCAAACTGAAGCTTTCTTT; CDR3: CASSQERQTEAFF
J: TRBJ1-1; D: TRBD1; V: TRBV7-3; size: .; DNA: TGTGCCAGCAGCCAAGACAGGGGGACTGAAGCTTTCTTT; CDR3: CASSQDRGTEAFF
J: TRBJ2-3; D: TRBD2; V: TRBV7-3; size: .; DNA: TGTGCCAGCAGGTTTAGCGGGGGGACTGGAGATACGCAGTATTTT; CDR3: CASRFSGGTGDTQYF
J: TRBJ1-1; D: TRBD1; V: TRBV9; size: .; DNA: TGTGCCAGCAGCACAGGACAGGGTAGGGCTGAAGCTTTCTTT; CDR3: CASSTGQGRAEAFF
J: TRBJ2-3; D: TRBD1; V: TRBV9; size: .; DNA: TGTGCCAGCAGCGTAGGATTACAGGGGGGACTGGATACGCAGTATTTT; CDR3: CASSVGLQGGLDTQYF
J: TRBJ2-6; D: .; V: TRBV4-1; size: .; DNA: TGCGCCAGCAGCCAAGAGTTTTCGGGGGCTGGGGCCAACGTCCTGACTTTC; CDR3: CASSQEFSGAGANVLTF
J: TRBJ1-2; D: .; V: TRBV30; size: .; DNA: TGTGCCTGGATTTCAAGTAGGGGGACCCTAAAGGATGGCTACACCTTC; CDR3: CAWISSRGTLKDGYTF
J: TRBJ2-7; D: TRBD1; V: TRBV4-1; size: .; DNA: TGCGCCAGCAGCCAAGATACAGGGGGAACCTACGAGCAGTACTTC; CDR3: CASSQDTGGTYEQYF
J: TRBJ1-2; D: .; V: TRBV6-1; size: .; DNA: TGTGCCAGCAGTGAACCCCGCGGCGGGTATGGCTACACCTTC; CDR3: CASSEPRGGYGYTF
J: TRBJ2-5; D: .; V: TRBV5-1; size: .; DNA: TGCGCCAGCAGCTTATTCCGGACAGAAAAAGAGACCCAGTACTTC; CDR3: CASSLFRTEKETQYF
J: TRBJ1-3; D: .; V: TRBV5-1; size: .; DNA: TGCGCCAGCAGCTTTGGAACCGGGGGGACAGGAAACACCATATATTTT; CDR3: CASSFGTGGTGNTIYF
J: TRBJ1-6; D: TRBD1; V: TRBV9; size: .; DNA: TGTGCCAGCAGCGCCTACAGGGGACAAAATAATTCACCCCTCCACTTT; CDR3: CASSAYRGQNNSPLHF
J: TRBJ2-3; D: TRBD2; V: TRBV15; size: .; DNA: TGTGCCACCAGCAGGGGGACTAGCGGGGCGGCAAACACAGATACGCAGTATTTT; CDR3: CATSRGTSGAANTDTQYF
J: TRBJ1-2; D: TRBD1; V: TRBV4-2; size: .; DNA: TGTGCCAGCAGCCGCCCAGGGACAGGGGGCGCTGACTACACCTTC; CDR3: CASSRPGTGGADYTF
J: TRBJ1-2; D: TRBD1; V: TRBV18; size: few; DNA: TGTGCCAGCTCACCGAGGACAGGGTCCTATGGCTACACCTTC; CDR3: CASSPRTGSYGYTF
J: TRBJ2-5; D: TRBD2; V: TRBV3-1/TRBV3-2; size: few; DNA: TGTGCCAGCAGCCAAGAGGCGGGGGTTGGGACCCAGTACTTC; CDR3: CASSQEAGVGTQYF
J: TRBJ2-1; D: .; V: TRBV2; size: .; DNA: TGTGCCAGCAGTGTCGGTGAGCAGTTCTTC; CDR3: CASSVGEQFF
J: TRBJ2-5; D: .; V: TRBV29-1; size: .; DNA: TGCAGCGTTGAAGCGTCAGGACTAGAGACCCAGTACTTC; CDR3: CSVEASGLETQYF
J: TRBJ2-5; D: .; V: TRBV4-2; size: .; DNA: TGTGCCAGCAGCCAAGAGCGGAGGGCCAACCAGTACTTC; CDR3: CASSQERRANQYF